This is a list of T cell receptor beta chains from one sample in a study of read filtering for tumor transcriptome and immune sequencing. TCRdb independently ran MiXCR on the reads; one entry per CDR3 protein. The sample gives around 30,000 distinct CDR3 sequences, 18% of which show up once; approximately 16% is in the top ten. The sequencing sample was made of a population of CD138-negative cells sorted from bone marrow. Receptor source: a donor at least 40 years old with multiple myeloma. Both conserved end residues are part of each CDR3. The order of the fields is CDR3 length, V gene, CDR3 protein.

CDR3 length: 14; V gene: TRBV7-9; CDR3 protein: CASSLGSSDNEQFF
CDR3 length: 13; V gene: TRBV7-9; CDR3 protein: CASSLGQYTEAFF
CDR3 length: 14; V gene: TRBV5-4; CDR3 protein: CASSLGGPGNEQFF
CDR3 length: 12; V gene: TRBV29-1; CDR3 protein: CSVDKAGLGYTF
CDR3 length: 14; V gene: TRBV12-3/TRBV12-4; CDR3 protein: CAGCLREGNGELFF
CDR3 length: 18; V gene: TRBV7-6; CDR3 protein: CASSLVHPGGGLNNEQFF
CDR3 length: 16; V gene: TRBV28; CDR3 protein: CASSLFGTVSNQPQHF
CDR3 length: 13; V gene: TRBV5-1; CDR3 protein: CASSLMSADTQYF
CDR3 length: 13; V gene: TRBV10-3; CDR3 protein: CAISFTNTGELFF
CDR3 length: 12; V gene: TRBV29-1; CDR3 protein: CSVRDFQETQYF
CDR3 length: 14; V gene: TRBV19; CDR3 protein: CASSIRTYTGELFF
CDR3 length: 14; V gene: TRBV6-2/TRBV6-3; CDR3 protein: CASSYLAGGETQYF
CDR3 length: 16; V gene: TRBV5-1; CDR3 protein: CARSLEQGARTNEQFF
CDR3 length: 14; V gene: TRBV12-3/TRBV12-4; CDR3 protein: CASSLWQGNSPLHF
CDR3 length: 14; V gene: TRBV19; CDR3 protein: CATSGQGRDNEQFF
CDR3 length: 15; V gene: TRBV20-1; CDR3 protein: CSARDGGGLSYEQYF
CDR3 length: 15; V gene: TRBV20-1; CDR3 protein: CSARSQLAGQETQYF
CDR3 length: 16; V gene: TRBV19; CDR3 protein: CASRRPGQGGYQPQHF
CDR3 length: 16; V gene: TRBV7-8; CDR3 protein: CASSSVGRFSYNEQFF
CDR3 length: 13; V gene: TRBV11-2; CDR3 protein: CASSLVFGTEAFF
CDR3 length: 16; V gene: TRBV6-2/TRBV6-3; CDR3 protein: CASSSLPGAKQETQYF
CDR3 length: 15; V gene: TRBV4-1; CDR3 protein: CASSPRESRTGELFF
CDR3 length: 16; V gene: TRBV5-1; CDR3 protein: CVSSLEQQVRADTQYF
CDR3 length: 13; V gene: TRBV6-1; CDR3 protein: CASSDAGNTEAFF
CDR3 length: 15; V gene: TRBV6-5; CDR3 protein: CASSTTGGAGSEQFF
CDR3 length: 17; V gene: TRBV4-2; CDR3 protein: CASSPDPAGKGDEKLFF
CDR3 length: 13; V gene: TRBV24-1; CDR3 protein: CATSDWWGGEQYF
CDR3 length: 13; V gene: TRBV28; CDR3 protein: CASSLQGGTEAFF
CDR3 length: 14; V gene: TRBV19; CDR3 protein: CASSITSNTDTQYF
CDR3 length: 16; V gene: TRBV28; CDR3 protein: CASSLPGQANTGEQIF
CDR3 length: 14; V gene: TRBV7-6; CDR3 protein: CASSLERGPETQYF
CDR3 length: 13; V gene: TRBV6-6; CDR3 protein: CACTYGRNSEQFF
CDR3 length: 14; V gene: TRBV11-2; CDR3 protein: CASRGGPGTYEQYF
CDR3 length: 15; V gene: TRBV5-1; CDR3 protein: CASSYRQGAWDTQYF
CDR3 length: 12; V gene: TRBV20-1; CDR3 protein: CSAQYNNQPQHF
CDR3 length: 14; V gene: TRBV24-1; CDR3 protein: CATSDFVPNNEQFF
CDR3 length: 15; V gene: TRBV28; CDR3 protein: CASSRSTSFTDTQYF
CDR3 length: 11; V gene: TRBV3-1; CDR3 protein: CASSHHHEQFF
CDR3 length: 13; V gene: TRBV20-1; CDR3 protein: CSPLKITYNEQFF
CDR3 length: 12; V gene: TRBV14; CDR3 protein: CASSGVEETQYF
CDR3 length: 15; V gene: TRBV2; CDR3 protein: CASSTGGARNSPLHF
CDR3 length: 14; V gene: TRBV28; CDR3 protein: CASSRSYSNQPQHF
CDR3 length: 14; V gene: TRBV4-2; CDR3 protein: CASREGGEHDTQYF
CDR3 length: 14; V gene: TRBV7-8; CDR3 protein: CASIEGVENTEAFF
CDR3 length: 13; V gene: TRBV28; CDR3 protein: CAGTSSSCNEQFF